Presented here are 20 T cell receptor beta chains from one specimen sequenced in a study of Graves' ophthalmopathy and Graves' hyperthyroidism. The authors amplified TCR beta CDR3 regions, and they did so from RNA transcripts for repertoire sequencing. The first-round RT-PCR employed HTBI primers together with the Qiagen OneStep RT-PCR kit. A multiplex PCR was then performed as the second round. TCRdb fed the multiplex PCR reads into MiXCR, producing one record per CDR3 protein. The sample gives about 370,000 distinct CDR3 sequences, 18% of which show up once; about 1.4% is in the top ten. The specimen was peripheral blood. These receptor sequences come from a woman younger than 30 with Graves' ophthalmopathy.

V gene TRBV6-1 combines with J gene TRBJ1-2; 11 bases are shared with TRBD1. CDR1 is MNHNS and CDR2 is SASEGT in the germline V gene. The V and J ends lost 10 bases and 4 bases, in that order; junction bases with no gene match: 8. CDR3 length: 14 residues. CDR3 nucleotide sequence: TGTGCCACCATAAGGACAGGGGGCAGCTATGGCTACACCTTC. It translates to CATIRTGGSYGYTF.

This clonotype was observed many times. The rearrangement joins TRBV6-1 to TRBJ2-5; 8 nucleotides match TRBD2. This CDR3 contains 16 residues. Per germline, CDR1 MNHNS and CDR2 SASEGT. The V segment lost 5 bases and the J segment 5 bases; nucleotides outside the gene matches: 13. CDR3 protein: CASSNRPSGGRETQYF. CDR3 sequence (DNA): TGTGCCAGCAGTAACCGCCCCAGCGGGGGCAGGGAGACCCAGTACTTC.

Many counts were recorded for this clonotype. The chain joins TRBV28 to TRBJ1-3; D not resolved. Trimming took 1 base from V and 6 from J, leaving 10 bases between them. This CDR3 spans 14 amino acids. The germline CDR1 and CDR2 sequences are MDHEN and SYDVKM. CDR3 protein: CASSLSATPNTIYF. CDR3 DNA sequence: TGTGCCAGCAGTTTATCTGCTACTCCAAACACCATATATTTT.

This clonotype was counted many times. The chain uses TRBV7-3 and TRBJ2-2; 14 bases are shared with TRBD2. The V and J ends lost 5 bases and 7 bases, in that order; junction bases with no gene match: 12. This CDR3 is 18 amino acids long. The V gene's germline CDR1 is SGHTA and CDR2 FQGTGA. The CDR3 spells CASSIGLAGGNPSGELFF. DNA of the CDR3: TGTGCCAGCAGCATAGGACTAGCGGGAGGCAATCCAAGCGGGGAGCTGTTTTTT.

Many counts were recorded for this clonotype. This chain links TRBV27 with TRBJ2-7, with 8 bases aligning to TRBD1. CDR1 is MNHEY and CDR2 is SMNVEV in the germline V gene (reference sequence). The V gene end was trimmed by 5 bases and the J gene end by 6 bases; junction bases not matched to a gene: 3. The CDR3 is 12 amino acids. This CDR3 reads CASSPDRVEQYF. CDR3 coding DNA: TGTGCCAGCAGTCCGGACAGGGTCGAGCAGTACTTC.

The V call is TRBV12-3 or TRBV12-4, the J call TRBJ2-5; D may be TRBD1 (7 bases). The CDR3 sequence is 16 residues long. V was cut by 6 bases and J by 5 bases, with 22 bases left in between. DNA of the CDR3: TGTGCCAGCAGACCCCCTGGAGGGGGCGATTATGAGACCCAGTACTTC. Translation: CASRPPGGGDYETQYF.

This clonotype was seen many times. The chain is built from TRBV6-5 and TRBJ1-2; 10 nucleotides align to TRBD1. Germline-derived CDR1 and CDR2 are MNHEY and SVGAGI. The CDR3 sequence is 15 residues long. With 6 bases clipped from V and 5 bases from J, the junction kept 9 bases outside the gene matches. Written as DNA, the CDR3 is TGTGCCAGCAGCCTCGACAGGGGGCGACAGTATGGCTACACCTTC. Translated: CASSLDRGRQYGYTF.

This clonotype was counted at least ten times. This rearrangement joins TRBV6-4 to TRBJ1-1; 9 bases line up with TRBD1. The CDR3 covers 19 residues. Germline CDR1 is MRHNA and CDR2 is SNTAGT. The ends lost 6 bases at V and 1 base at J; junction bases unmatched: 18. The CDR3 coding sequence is TGTGCCAGCAGACCATCTTACAGGGGGCAAACAAATGGGAACACTGAAGCTTTCTTT. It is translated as CASRPSYRGQTNGNTEAFF.

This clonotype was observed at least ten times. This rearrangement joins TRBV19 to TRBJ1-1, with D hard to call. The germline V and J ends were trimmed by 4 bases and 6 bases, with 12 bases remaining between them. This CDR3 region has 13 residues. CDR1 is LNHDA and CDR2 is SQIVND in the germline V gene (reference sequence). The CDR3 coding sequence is TGTGCCAGTAGTACCCGAACCTGGGCTGAAGCTTTCTTT. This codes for CASSTRTWAEAFF.

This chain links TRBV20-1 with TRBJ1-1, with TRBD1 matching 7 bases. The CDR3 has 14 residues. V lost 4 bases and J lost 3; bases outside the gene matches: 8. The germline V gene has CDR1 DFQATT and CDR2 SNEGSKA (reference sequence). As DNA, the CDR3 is TGCAGTGCTAAGGGGAGCAGGGGGGACACTGAAGCTTTCTTT. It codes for CSAKGSRGDTEAFF.

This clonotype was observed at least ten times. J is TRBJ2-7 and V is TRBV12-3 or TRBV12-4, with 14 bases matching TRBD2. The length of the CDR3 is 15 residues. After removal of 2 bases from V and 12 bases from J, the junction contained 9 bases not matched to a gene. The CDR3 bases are TGTGCCAGCAGTTTATACGGGACTAGCGGGAGTAGGTTGTACTTC. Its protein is CASSLYGTSGSRLYF.

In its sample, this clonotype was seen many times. The CDR3, as DNA: TGTGCCTGGAGTTTTCCCGACATGAACACTGAAGCTTTCTTT. Protein sequence: CAWSFPDMNTEAFF. The chain employs TRBV30 and TRBJ1-1; D is ambiguous. Germline values: CDR1 GTSNPN, CDR2 SVGIG (reference sequence). CDR3 length: 14 residues. The ends were cut back, 2 bases at V and 0 bases at J, with 10 bases in the middle.

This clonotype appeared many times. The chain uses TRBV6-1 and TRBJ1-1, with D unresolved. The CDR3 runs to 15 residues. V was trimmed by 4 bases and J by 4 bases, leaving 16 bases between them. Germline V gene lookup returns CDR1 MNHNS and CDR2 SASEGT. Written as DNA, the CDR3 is TGTGCCAGCAGTGTGTACGCCGACTTGTTCACTGAAGCTTTCTTT. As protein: CASSVYADLFTEAFF.

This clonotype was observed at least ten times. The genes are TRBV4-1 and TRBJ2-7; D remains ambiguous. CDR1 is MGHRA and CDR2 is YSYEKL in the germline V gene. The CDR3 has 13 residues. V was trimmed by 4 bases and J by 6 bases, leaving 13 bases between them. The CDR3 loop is CASSPRRPGEQYF. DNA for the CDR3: TGCGCCAGCAGCCCCCGGCGGCCGGGCGAGCAGTACTTC.

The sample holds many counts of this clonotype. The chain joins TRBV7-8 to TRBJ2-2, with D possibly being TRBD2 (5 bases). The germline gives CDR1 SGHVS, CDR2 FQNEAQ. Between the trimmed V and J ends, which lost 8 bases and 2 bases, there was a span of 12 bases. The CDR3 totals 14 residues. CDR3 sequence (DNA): TGTGCCAGCGGGCTAACTAGAAACACCGGGGAGCTGTTTTTT. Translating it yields CASGLTRNTGELFF.

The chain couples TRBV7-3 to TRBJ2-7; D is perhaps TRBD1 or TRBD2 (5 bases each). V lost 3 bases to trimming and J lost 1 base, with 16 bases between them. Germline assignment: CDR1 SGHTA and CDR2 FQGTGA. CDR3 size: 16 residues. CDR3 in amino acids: CASSFARGVYSYEQYF. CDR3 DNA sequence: TGTGCCAGCAGCTTCGCAAGGGGAGTTTATTCCTACGAGCAGTACTTC.

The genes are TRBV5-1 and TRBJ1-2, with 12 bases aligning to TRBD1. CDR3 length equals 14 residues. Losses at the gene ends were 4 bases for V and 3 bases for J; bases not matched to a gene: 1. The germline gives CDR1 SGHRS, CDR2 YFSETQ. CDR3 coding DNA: TGCGCCAGCAGCGGGACAGGGGGCGACTATGGCTACACCTTC. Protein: CASSGTGGDYGYTF.

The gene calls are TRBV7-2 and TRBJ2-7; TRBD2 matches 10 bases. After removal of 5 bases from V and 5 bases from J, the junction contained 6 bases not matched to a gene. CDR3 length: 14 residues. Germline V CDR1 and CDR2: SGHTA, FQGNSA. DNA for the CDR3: TGTGCCAGCAGCCAGAGCGGGAGGGCCCACGAGCAGTACTTC. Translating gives CASSQSGRAHEQYF.

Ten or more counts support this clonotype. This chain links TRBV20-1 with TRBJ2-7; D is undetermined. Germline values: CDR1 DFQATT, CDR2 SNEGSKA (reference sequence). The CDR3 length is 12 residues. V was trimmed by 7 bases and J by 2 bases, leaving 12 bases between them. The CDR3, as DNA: TGCAGTGTCAGAATGGGCCCCTACGAGCAGTACTTC. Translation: CSVRMGPYEQYF.

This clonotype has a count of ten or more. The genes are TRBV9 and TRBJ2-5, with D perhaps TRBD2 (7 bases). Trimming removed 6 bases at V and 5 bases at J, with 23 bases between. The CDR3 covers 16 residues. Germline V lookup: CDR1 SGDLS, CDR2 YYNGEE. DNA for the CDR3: TGTGCCAGCACCCGAGGGGGGGGACCGTCGAAGGAGACCCAGTACTTC. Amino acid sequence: CASTRGGGPSKETQYF. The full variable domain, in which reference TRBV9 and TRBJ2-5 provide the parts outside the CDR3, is DSGVTQTPKHLITATGQRVTLRCSPRSGDLSVYWYQQSLDQGLQFLIQYYNGEERAKGNILERFSAQQFPDLHSELNLSSLELGDSALYFCASTRGGGPSKETQYFGPGTRLLVL.